The 28 T cell receptor beta chains given below trace back to one sample, sequenced in a study of identical twins' blood T cells. MiXCR was run by TCRdb on the 5' RACE reads, yielding one entry per CDR3 protein. The profile shows 300,000 to 400,000 distinct CDR3 sequences, about 28% of them singletons. The sequencing input was PBMCs. These TCRs come from a woman aged 18-49 years in good health.

V usage is TRBV5-1 and J usage is TRBJ1-1; no definite D call. CDR3 length equals 15 residues. Germline assignment: CDR1 SGHRS and CDR2 YFSETQ. Trimming pared 0 bases from V and 5 bases from J, leaving 14 bases between. The CDR3 DNA reads TGCGCCAGCAGCTTGGAAGGGATGTTCGATACTGAAGCTTTCTTT. It specifies CASSLEGMFDTEAFF.

The chain employs TRBV7-2 and TRBJ2-7; no definite D call. Germline loops: CDR1 SGHTA, CDR2 FQGNSA. The germline V and J ends were trimmed by 8 bases and 4 bases, with 12 bases remaining between them. The length of the CDR3 is 12 residues. The CDR3 bases are TGTGCCAGCTCGGAACTGATATACGAGCAGTACTTC. Its protein product is CASSELIYEQYF.

The rearrangement joins TRBV7-8 to TRBJ1-2; TRBD1 might be the D (5 bases). The CDR3 sequence is 16 residues long. V lost 4 bases and J 0 bases, leaving 15 bases between the germline ends. Germline V lookup: CDR1 SGHVS, CDR2 FQNEAQ. CDR3 in amino acids: CASSWGDGSANYGYTF. The CDR3 DNA reads TGTGCCAGCAGCTGGGGGGACGGATCAGCTAACTATGGCTACACCTTC.

This clonotype came up a few times. The chain couples TRBV20-1 to TRBJ2-1; maybe TRBD2 (6 bases). Germline lookup yields CDR1 DFQATT and CDR2 SNEGSKA (reference sequence). The CDR3 has 12 amino acids. Trimming pared 4 bases from V and 7 bases from J, leaving 11 bases between. The CDR3 DNA follows: TGCAGTGCTATTGGAGGGCCGAATGAGCAGTTCTTC. The encoded protein is CSAIGGPNEQFF.

The chain is built from TRBV7-6 and TRBJ1-1; D gene unclear. V was shortened by 1 base and J by 1 base, with 7 bases between the two germline ends. CDR1 and CDR2 from the germline V gene are SGHVS and FNYEAQ. The CDR3 has 14 residues. CDR3 nucleotides: TGTGCCAGCAGCTTAGATACTGGGAACACTGAAGCTTTCTTT. This translates into CASSLDTGNTEAFF.

The rearrangement links TRBV24-1 to TRBJ2-1; D might be TRBD2 (6 bases). The CDR3 contains 15 residues. V was shortened by 2 bases and J by 3 bases, with 10 bases between the two germline ends. CDR1 and CDR2 from the germline V gene are KGHDR and SFDVKD. DNA of the CDR3: TGTGCCACCAGTGATTCACGGGGGTTCTACAATGAGCAGTTCTTC. As protein: CATSDSRGFYNEQFF.

The chain couples TRBV19 to TRBJ1-5; D is unclear. The CDR3 consists of 14 residues. Germline lookup yields CDR1 LNHDA and CDR2 SQIVND (reference sequence). V was clipped by 7 bases and J by 2 bases, with 12 bases between them. The CDR3 DNA is TGTGCCAGTATTATTGCCCCCGGCAATCAGCCCCAGCATTTT. Amino acids: CASIIAPGNQPQHF.

At least ten counts were recorded for this clonotype. This chain uses TRBV6-1 with TRBJ1-1; D is uncertain. Deletions cut 6 bases from V and 3 bases from J, with 5 bases between. This CDR3 region has 11 residues. Germline loops: CDR1 MNHNS, CDR2 SASEGT. CDR3 residues: CASRLDTEAFF. As DNA, the CDR3 is TGTGCCAGCAGACTAGACACTGAAGCTTTCTTT.

In this sample, this clonotype turned up a few times. V usage is TRBV20-1 and J usage is TRBJ1-5, with D possibly matching TRBD1 (5 bases). V gave up 2 bases and J gave up 1 base, with 9 bases separating them. The germline V gene has CDR1 DFQATT and CDR2 SNEGSKA (reference sequence). The length of the CDR3 is 14 residues. This CDR3 reads CSARTRVSNQPQHF. The CDR3, as DNA: TGCAGTGCTAGAACCAGGGTGAGCAATCAGCCCCAGCATTTT.

This clonotype showed up just a few times. V usage is TRBV7-2 and J usage is TRBJ2-2, with D unresolved. Trimming cost V 1 base and J 0 bases, with 3 bases left between them. The germline V gene encodes CDR1 SGHTA and CDR2 FQGNSA. The CDR3 totals 14 residues. As DNA, the CDR3 is TGTGCCAGCAGCTTAGGGTCGAACACCGGGGAGCTGTTTTTT. It yields the protein CASSLGSNTGELFF.

This clonotype was observed a few times. The rearrangement joins TRBV11-1 to TRBJ2-1; 7 bases align to TRBD1. Unmatched junction bases numbered 8, after V lost 5 bases and J lost 4 bases. Germline CDR1 reads SGHAT; CDR2 reads FQDESV (reference sequence). The CDR3 is made up of 15 amino acids. The CDR3 here is CASSRSQDRYNEQFF. DNA for the CDR3: TGTGCCAGCAGCCGATCTCAGGACAGGTACAATGAGCAGTTCTTC.

The chain joins TRBV11-2 to TRBJ2-7; D not certain. The CDR3 has 12 amino acids. V was pared by 6 bases and J by 5 bases, with 11 bases between. Germline V gene data show CDR1 as SGHAT and CDR2 as FQNNGV. The CDR3 sequence is CASSAHRNEQYF. The CDR3 nucleotides read TGTGCCAGCAGTGCCCACCGTAACGAGCAGTACTTC. The full variable domain, rest sourced from reference TRBV11-2 and TRBJ2-7, is EAGVAQSPRYKIIEKRQSVAFWCNPISGHATLYWYQQILGQGPKLLIQFQNNGVVDDSQLPKDRFSAERLKGVDSTLKIQPAKLEDSAVYLCASSAHRNEQYFGPGTRLTVT.

The V and J genes are TRBV27 and TRBJ2-7; tentative D call: TRBD2 (6 bases). V was trimmed by 2 bases and J by 6 bases, leaving 14 bases between them. The CDR3 contains 14 residues. Looked up from germline, CDR1 is MNHEY and CDR2 is SMNVEV (reference sequence). CDR3 protein: CASSLSGGATEQYF. The CDR3 region has the DNA TGTGCCAGCAGTTTAAGTGGCGGGGCCACCGAGCAGTACTTC.

This clonotype was seen a handful of times. The chain employs TRBV12-3 or TRBV12-4 and TRBJ2-3; D is ambiguous. Trimming pared 4 bases from V and 0 bases from J, leaving 8 bases between. The CDR3 covers 14 residues. CDR3 in DNA: TGTGCCAGCAGTTGGTGGCCTAGCACAGATACGCAGTATTTT. Its translation: CASSWWPSTDTQYF.

The chain is built from TRBV24-1 and TRBJ1-5; D is uncertain. CDR1 and CDR2 (germline): KGHDR, SFDVKD. The CDR3 contains 17 residues. The ends were cut back, 0 bases at V and 2 bases at J, with 13 bases in the middle. The CDR3, as DNA: TGTGCCACCAGTGATTTGATTCGTTCGGTGGGCAATCAGCCCCAGCATTTT. Amino acid sequence: CATSDLIRSVGNQPQHF.

The rearrangement links TRBV9 to TRBJ2-7; the D is unclear. The V gene lost 0 bases and the J gene lost 0 bases, with 10 bases spanning the gap. Germline CDR1 and CDR2: SGDLS and YYNGEE. The CDR3 is made up of 15 amino acids. The CDR3 loop is CASSVAAPSSYEQYF. For the CDR3, the DNA is TGTGCCAGCAGCGTAGCTGCACCAAGCTCCTACGAGCAGTACTTC.

V is TRBV12-3 or TRBV12-4 and J is TRBJ2-3; 10 bases map to TRBD1. After removal of 1 base from V and 2 bases from J, the junction contained 3 bases not matched to a gene. The CDR3 is 16 amino acids. The CDR3 region is CASSLGGQGITDTQYF. The CDR3 DNA is TGTGCCAGCAGTTTAGGGGGACAGGGGATCACAGATACGCAGTATTTT.

This clonotype has more than one count but fewer than ten. This chain joins TRBV20-1 and TRBJ2-1; 9 positions agree with TRBD1. Germline loops: CDR1 DFQATT, CDR2 SNEGSKA (reference sequence). The CDR3 loop spans 15 amino acids. J was trimmed by 6 bases and V by 5 bases; bases with no gene match: 11. The CDR3 nucleotides are TGCAGTGCTTCGGCCAGGACAGGGGAGTTCAATGAGCAGTTCTTC. As protein: CSASARTGEFNEQFF.

The sample holds a few counts of this clonotype. A read error may account for a junction end that differs from germline. The chain couples TRBV11-2 to TRBJ2-2, with TRBD2 identical over 9 bases. Germline V lookup: CDR1 SGHAT, CDR2 FQNNGV. CDR3 size: 15 residues. In DNA form, the CDR3 reads TGTGCTAGCAGCAGACTAGCGGCGAACACCGGGGAGCTGTTTTTT. Protein: CASSRLAANTGELFF.

The genes are TRBV9 and TRBJ2-2, with D unresolved. The CDR3 sequence is 13 residues long. V shed 0 bases and J shed 4 bases, with 4 bases lying between them. Germline assignment: CDR1 SGDLS and CDR2 YYNGEE. DNA of the CDR3: TGTGCCAGCAGCGTAGTAAGCACCGGGGAGCTGTTTTTT. Its translation: CASSVVSTGELFF.

CDR3 DNA: TGCGCCAGCAGCTCCCAGGGAACCTACAATGAGCAGTTCTTC. This encodes CASSSQGTYNEQFF. The chain uses TRBV5-1 and TRBJ2-1; D might be TRBD1 (5 bases). Germline V lookup: CDR1 SGHRS, CDR2 YFSETQ. CDR3 length: 14 residues. The germline V and J ends were trimmed by 3 bases and 2 bases, with 9 bases remaining between them.

This clonotype was counted between two and nine times. J is TRBJ1-1 and V is TRBV7-3, with a tentative D call TRBD1 (5 bases). CDR3 length: 14 residues. The V end lost 4 bases, the J end lost 4 bases, and 13 bases lay between the germline ends. The germline V gene has CDR1 SGHTA and CDR2 FQGTGA. In DNA form, the CDR3 reads TGTGCCAGCAGCTCACTGGGGGGGGTCACTGAAGCTTTCTTT. As protein: CASSSLGGVTEAFF.

A remark on this clonotype: A read error is possible here, since a much larger clone lies one base away. The chain has TRBV29-1 and TRBJ2-1; 7 bases are shared with TRBD1. After removal of 8 bases from V and 0 bases from J, the junction contained 7 bases not matched to a gene. Looked up from germline, CDR1 is SQVTM and CDR2 is ANQGSEA. The CDR3 consists of 14 residues. CDR3 sequence reads: CSFGTVSSYNEQFF. The CDR3, as DNA: TGCAGCTTTGGGACAGTTAGCTCCTACAATGAGCAGTTCTTC.

This clonotype has a count of ten or more. The chain is built from TRBV12-3 or TRBV12-4 and TRBJ2-5; 7 bases align to TRBD2. The CDR3 spans 16 residues. J was trimmed by 2 bases and V by 4 bases; bases with no gene match: 10. The DNA for the CDR3 is TGTGCCAGCAGTTCAGGCGAAACTAGCGCACAAGAGACCCAGTACTTC. It encodes CASSSGETSAQETQYF.

There are a few counts of this clonotype. The V gene is TRBV2, the J gene TRBJ2-3; 9 positions agree with TRBD1. The V gene end was trimmed by 11 bases and the J gene end by 2 bases; junction bases not matched to a gene: 8. The CDR3 contains 14 residues. CDR1 SNHLY and CDR2 FYNNEI come from the germline V gene. Here the CDR3 DNA reads TGTGCCTCCTCCGGACAGGGGTTCACAGATACGCAGTATTTT. This sequence encodes CASSGQGFTDTQYF.

CDR3 coding DNA: TGTGCCAGCAGCCAAAGGGGGAGCATGAACACTGAAGCTTTCTTT. It yields the protein CASSQRGSMNTEAFF. The V and J genes are TRBV14 and TRBJ1-1, with D possibly TRBD1 on 6 matching bases. V shed 2 bases and J shed 0 bases, with 10 bases lying between them. This CDR3 contains 15 residues. Looked up from germline, CDR1 is SGHDN and CDR2 is FVKESK. Complete variable domain (other parts from reference TRBV14 and TRBJ1-1): EAGVTQFPSHSVIEKGQTVTLRCDPISGHDNLYWYRRVMGKEIKFLLHFVKESKQDESGMPNNRFLAERTGGTYSTLKVQPAELEDSGVYFCASSQRGSMNTEAFFGQGTRLTVV.

The chain joins TRBV9 to TRBJ2-1; TRBD2 might be the D (5 bases). Looked up from germline, CDR1 is SGDLS and CDR2 is YYNGEE. The germline V and J ends were trimmed by 3 bases and 8 bases, with 15 bases remaining between them. The CDR3 loop spans 14 amino acids. This chain's CDR3 is CASSASGNKYEQFF. The CDR3 nucleotides are TGTGCCAGCAGCGCCTCGGGGAATAAGTATGAGCAGTTCTTC.

CDR3 bases: TGCAGTGCTTCCCGGGACCTATACTATGGCTACACCTTC. Protein sequence: CSASRDLYYGYTF. The chain couples TRBV20-1 to TRBJ1-2, with D possibly matching TRBD1 (5 bases). This CDR3 has 13 amino acids. Trimming cost V 5 bases and J 3 bases, with 13 bases left between them. The V gene's germline CDR1 is DFQATT and CDR2 SNEGSKA (reference sequence).